This T cell receptor (beta chain) was recovered during a study of T cell responses to AZD1222 COVID-19 vaccine. Worth noting for this clone: As yet, its antigen is unknown.

The germline V gene encodes CDR1 MNHEY and CDR2 SVGAGI. The CDR3 extends over 13 amino acids. Trimming removed 4 bases at V and 5 bases at J, with 8 bases between. Study results and caveats: Repertoires were obtained only post-peak T cell response.

Data came from immunoSEQ multiplex PCR; TCRdb stores just in-frame clones and leaves some out. The data contain roughly 76,000 clones, 86% of them seen just once; the ten biggest clones take up under 3%. Sample: peripheral blood, taken on day 0 of AZD1222 vaccination. The chain employs TRBV6-5 and TRBJ1-4, with D maybe TRBD1 (5 bases). This receptor was taken from an adult in good health. The CDR3 spells CASSSRDNEKLFF. The CDR3 bases are TGTGCCAGCAGTTCCAGGGACAATGAAAAACTGTTTTTT.